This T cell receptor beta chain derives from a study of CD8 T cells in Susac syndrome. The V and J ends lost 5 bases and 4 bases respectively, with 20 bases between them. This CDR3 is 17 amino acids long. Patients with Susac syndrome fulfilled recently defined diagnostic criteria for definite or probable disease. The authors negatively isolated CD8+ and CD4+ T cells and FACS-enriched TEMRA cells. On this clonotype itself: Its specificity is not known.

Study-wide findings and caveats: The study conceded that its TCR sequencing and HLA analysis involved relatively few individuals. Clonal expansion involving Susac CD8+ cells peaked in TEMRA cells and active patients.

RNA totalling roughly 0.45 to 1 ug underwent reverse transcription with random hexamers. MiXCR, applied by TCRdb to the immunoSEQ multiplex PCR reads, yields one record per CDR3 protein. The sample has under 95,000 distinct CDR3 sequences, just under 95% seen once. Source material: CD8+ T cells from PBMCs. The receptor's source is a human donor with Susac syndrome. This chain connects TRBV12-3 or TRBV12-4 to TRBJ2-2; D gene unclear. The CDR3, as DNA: TGTGCCAGCAGTCCGCTGACCAATCGCGGAAGCACCGGGGAGCTGTTTTTT. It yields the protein CASSPLTNRGSTGELFF.